One T cell receptor beta chain is described in this entry. The target antigen is unknown. This sample stems from a study of blood T cells in healthy people across ages. After removal of 5 bases from V and 2 bases from J, the junction contained 5 bases not matched to a gene. The germline gives CDR1 SEHNR, CDR2 FQNEAQ (reference sequence). The CDR3 runs to 15 residues. Primers used in a second PCR of roughly 6 to 12 cycles were a sample-barcoded 5' primer and a J-beta primer mix. TCRdb re-called the 5' RACE reads through MiXCR, storing one row per CDR3 protein. Counted here are around 1,800,000 distinct CDR3 sequences, roughly 43% occurring once; the ten biggest clones make up more than 20%. Study conclusions and caveats: Long-lived donors exceeded aged donors in naive CD4+ cells and diversity.

What was sequenced was blood. The chain links TRBV7-9 to TRBJ1-5; 8 positions agree with TRBD1. The TCR comes from a human donor in good health. In nucleotides, the CDR3 is TGTGCCAGCAGCAAGACAGGGGAGGGCAATCAGCCCCAGCATTTT. Its protein is CASSKTGEGNQPQHF.